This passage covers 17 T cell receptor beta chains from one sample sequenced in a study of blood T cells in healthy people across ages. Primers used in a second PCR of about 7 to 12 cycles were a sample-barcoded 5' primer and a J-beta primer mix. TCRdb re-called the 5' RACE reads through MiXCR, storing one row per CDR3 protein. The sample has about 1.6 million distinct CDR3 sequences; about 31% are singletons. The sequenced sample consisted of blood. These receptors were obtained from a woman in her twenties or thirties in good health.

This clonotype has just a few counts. The CDR3 here is CASSWTGVQGDGYTF. In DNA form, the CDR3 reads TGCGCCAGCAGCTGGACAGGGGTACAGGGCGATGGCTACACCTTC. The rearrangement uses TRBV5-1 and TRBJ1-2, with 9 positions matching TRBD1. The junction had 9 bases not matched to a gene; V was cut back by 3 bases and J by 6 bases. CDR3 size: 15 residues. Germline V gene data show CDR1 as SGHRS and CDR2 as YFSETQ.

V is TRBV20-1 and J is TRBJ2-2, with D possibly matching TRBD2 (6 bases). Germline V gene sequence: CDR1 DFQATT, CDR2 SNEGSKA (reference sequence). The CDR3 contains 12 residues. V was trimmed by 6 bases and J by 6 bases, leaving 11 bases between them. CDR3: CSASPGAGELFF. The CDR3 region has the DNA TGCAGTGCCAGCCCGGGGGCCGGGGAGCTGTTTTTT.

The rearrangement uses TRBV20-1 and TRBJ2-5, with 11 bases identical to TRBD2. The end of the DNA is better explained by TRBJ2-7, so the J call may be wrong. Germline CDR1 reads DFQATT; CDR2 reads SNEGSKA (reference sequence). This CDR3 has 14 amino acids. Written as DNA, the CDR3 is TGCAGTGCATGGATAGCGGGAGGGACCTACGAGCAGTACTTC. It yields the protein CSAWIAGGTYEQYF.

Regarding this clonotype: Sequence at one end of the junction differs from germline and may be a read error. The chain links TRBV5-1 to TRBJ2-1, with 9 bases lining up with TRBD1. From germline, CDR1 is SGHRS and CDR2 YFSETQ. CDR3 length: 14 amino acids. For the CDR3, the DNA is TGCACCAGCAGCTTGGACAGGGGAAGCAATGAGCAGTTCTTC. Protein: CTSSLDRGSNEQFF.

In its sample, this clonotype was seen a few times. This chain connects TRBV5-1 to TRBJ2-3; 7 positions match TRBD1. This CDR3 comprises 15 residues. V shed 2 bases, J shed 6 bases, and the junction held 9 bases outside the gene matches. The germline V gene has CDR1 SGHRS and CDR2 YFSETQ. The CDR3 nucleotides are TGCGCCAGCAGCTTATACCAGACAGGGTCGGATACGCAGTATTTT. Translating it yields CASSLYQTGSDTQYF.

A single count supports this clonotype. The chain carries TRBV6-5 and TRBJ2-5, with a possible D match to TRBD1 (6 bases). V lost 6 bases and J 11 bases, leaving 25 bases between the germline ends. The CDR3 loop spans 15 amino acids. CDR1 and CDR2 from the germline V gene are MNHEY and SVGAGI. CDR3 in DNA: TGTGCCAGCAGGCCCCGGCGGACAGCCGCCTATGAGCAGTACTTC. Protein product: CASRPRRTAAYEQYF.

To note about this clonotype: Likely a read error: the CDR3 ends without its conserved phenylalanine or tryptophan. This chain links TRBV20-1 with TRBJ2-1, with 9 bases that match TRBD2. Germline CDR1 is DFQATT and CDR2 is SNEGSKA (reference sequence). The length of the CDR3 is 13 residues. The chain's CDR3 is CGASKPGLAQQFV. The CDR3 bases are TGCGGTGCCTCAAAGCCGGGACTAGCCCAGCAGTTCGTC.

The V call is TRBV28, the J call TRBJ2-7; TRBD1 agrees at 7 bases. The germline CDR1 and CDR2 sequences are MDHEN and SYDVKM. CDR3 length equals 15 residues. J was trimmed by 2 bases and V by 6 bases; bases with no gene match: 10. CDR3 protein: CASSENSGGTYEQYF. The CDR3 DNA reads TGTGCCAGCAGCGAAAATTCAGGGGGTACCTACGAGCAGTACTTC.

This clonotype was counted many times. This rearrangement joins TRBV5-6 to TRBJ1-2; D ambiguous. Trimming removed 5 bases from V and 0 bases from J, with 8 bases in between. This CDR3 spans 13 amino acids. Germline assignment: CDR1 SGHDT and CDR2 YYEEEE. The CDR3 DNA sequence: TGTGCCAGCAGTCTTCGGGCTAACTATGGCTACACCTTC. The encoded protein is CASSLRANYGYTF.

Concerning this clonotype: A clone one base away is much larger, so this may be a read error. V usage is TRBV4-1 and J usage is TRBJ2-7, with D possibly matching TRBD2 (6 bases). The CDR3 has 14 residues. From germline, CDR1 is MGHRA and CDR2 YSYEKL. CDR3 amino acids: CAGSSGTESYEQYF. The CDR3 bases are TGCGCCGGCAGCTCGGGGACTGAGTCCTACGAGCAGTACTTC.

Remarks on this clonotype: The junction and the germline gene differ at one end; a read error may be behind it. The CDR3 DNA sequence: TGTGCCAGCAGGGAAGGGGGGGGCGCGGAGACCCAGTACTTC. Residues: CASREGGGAETQYF. The chain combines TRBV2 with TRBJ2-7; D is perhaps TRBD2 (7 bases). The J call may be wrong; the DNA end is better matched by TRBJ2-5. The CDR3 runs 14 residues. CDR1 is SNHLY, CDR2 FYNNEI, per germline.

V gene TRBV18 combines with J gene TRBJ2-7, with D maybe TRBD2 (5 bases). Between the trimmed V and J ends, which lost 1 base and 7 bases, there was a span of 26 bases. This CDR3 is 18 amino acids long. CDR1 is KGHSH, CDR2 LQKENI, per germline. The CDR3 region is CASSPQQAGLALGMEQYF. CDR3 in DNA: TGTGCCAGCTCACCACAACAAGCCGGGCTAGCCCTGGGGATGGAGCAGTACTTC.

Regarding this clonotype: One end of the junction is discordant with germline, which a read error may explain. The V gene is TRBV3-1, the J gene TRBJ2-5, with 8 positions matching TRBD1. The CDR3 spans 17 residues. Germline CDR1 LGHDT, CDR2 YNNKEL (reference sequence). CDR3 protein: CAGSQGSGGVLEETQYF. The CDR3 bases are TGTGCCGGCAGCCAAGGTTCAGGGGGCGTTCTGGAAGAGACCCAGTACTTC.

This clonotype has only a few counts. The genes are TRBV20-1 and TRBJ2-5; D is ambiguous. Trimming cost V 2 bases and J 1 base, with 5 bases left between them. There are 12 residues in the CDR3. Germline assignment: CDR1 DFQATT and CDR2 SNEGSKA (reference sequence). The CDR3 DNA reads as TGCAGTGCTAGAAGGCGCCAAGAGACCCAGTACTTC. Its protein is CSARRRQETQYF.

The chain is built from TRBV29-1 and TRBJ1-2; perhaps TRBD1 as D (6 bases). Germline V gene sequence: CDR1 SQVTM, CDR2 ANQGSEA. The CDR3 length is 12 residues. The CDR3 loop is CSSHRVTYGYTF. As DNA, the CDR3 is TGCAGTAGCCACAGGGTAACCTATGGCTACACCTTC.

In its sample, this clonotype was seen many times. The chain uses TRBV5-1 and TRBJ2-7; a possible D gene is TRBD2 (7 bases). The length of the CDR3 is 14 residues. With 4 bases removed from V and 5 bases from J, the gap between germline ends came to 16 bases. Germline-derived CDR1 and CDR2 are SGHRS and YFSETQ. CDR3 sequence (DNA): TGCGCCAGCAGCGTAGGGGGAGGGGACCACGAGCAGTACTTC. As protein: CASSVGGGDHEQYF.

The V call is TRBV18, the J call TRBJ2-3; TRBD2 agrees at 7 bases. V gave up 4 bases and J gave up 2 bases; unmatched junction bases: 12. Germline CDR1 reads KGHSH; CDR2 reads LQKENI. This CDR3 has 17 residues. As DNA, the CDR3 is TGTGCCAGCTCACAGACGTGGATAAGCGGGAACACAGATACGCAGTATTTT. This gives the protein CASSQTWISGNTDTQYF.